This TCR beta chain was recorded in a study of T cell responses to AZD1222 COVID-19 vaccine. V was pared by 3 bases and J by 4 bases, with 12 bases between. Germline CDR1 is MNHEY and CDR2 is SMNVEV (reference sequence). This CDR3 has 14 amino acids. Repertoires were generated with immunoSEQ multiplex PCR, while TCRdb's copy carries only in-frame clones and drops some. The table has around 100,000 clones, 88% seen once; the top ten hold under 2%. Findings and caveats of the study: Among vaccine-associated CD4 TCRs, coverage spanned spike, with dominance at 160-218 and 743-854.

The sample holds many counts of this clone. The antigen remains undetermined. The source material was peripheral blood, sampled on day 0 of AZD1222 vaccination. The receptor's source is an adult in good health. The genes are TRBV27 and TRBJ1-2, with a tentative D call TRBD1 (6 bases). CDR3 nucleotide sequence: TGTGCCAGCAGTTTCTCAGGGGTGGGCTATGGCTACACCTTC. Its protein product is CASSFSGVGYGYTF.